The 5 T cell receptor beta chains below all came from one sample that was sequenced in a study of T cell responses to AZD1222 COVID-19 vaccine. Produced via immunoSEQ multiplex PCR; TCRdb's table is partial and in-frame only. The table has roughly 100,000 clones, around 91% seen once. Sequenced here: peripheral blood, sampled on day 0 of AZD1222 vaccination. These receptors came from an adult in good health.

This chain uses TRBV12-1 with TRBJ2-5; TRBD2, as called in the table, went unchecked against the DNA. TRBV12-1 constitutes a pseudogene. CDR3 length equals 16 residues. The CDR3 region has the DNA TGTGCCATAAATCTTGGGACTAGCGGGGGTGAAGAGACCCAGTACTTC. Residues: CAINLGTSGGEETQYF.

This clone was picked up one time. The chain combines TRBV29-1 with TRBJ1-2; D is uncertain. Trimming stripped 6 bases from V and 8 bases from J, with 13 bases between. This CDR3 is 11 amino acids long. Germline V gives CDR1 SQVTM, CDR2 ANQGSEA. The DNA of the CDR3 is TGCAGCGTCGCGGCTGAGGGAGGCTACACCTTC. Amino acids: CSVAAEGGYTF.

This clone was counted a single time. The chain combines TRBV2 with TRBJ1-1; D remains unclear. The CDR3 runs 13 residues. Deletions cut 6 bases from V and 1 base from J, with 9 bases between. The germline V gene encodes CDR1 SNHLY and CDR2 FYNNEI. This CDR3 reads CASRLGPNTEAFF. The CDR3 coding sequence is TGTGCCAGCAGACTAGGTCCGAACACTGAAGCTTTCTTT.

This clone is categorized as medium-sized (0.01 to 0.1%). A read error may produce the germline difference seen at one junction end. The chain recombines TRBV2 with TRBJ2-7, with D uncertain. Germline V gene data show CDR1 as SNHLY and CDR2 as FYNNEI. This CDR3 region has 13 residues. The CDR3 DNA is TGTGCCGGCAGACCAGGTACGGCTCCCGAGCAGTACTTC. This sequence encodes CAGRPGTAPEQYF.

The V gene is TRBV7-2, the J gene TRBJ1-6; 8 nucleotides match TRBD1. Germline V CDR1 and CDR2: SGHTA, FQGNSA. V lost 6 bases and J lost 9; bases outside the gene matches: 7. This CDR3 has 14 residues. The CDR3 protein is CASRDSRGLSPLHF. CDR3 DNA: TGTGCCAGCAGAGATTCCAGGGGGCTTTCACCCCTCCACTTT. The entire variable domain, with the rest obtained from reference TRBV7-2 and TRBJ1-6, is as follows: GAGVSQSPSNKVTEKGKDVELRCDPISGHTALYWYRQSLGQGLEFLIYFQGNSAPDKSGLPSDRFSAERTGGSVSTLTIQRTQQEDSAVYLCASRDSRGLSPLHFGNGTRLTVT.